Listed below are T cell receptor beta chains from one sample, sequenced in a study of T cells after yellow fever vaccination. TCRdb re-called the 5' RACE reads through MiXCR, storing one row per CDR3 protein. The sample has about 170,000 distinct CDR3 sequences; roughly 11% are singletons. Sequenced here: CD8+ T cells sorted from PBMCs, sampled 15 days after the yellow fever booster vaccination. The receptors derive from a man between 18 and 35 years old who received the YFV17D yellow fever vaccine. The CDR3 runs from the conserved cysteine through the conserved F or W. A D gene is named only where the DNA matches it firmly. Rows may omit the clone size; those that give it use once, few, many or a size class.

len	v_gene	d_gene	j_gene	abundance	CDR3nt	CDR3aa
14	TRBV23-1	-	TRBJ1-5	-	TGCGCCAGCAAGAGTCTGGAAGGCAATCAGCCCCAGCATTTT	CASKSLEGNQPQHF
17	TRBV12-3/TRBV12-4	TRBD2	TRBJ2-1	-	TGTGCCAGCAATCCTTTAGGGACTAGCGGGGGACCCAATGAGCAGTTCTTC	CASNPLGTSGGPNEQFF
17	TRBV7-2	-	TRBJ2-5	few	TGTGCCAGCAGCTTACCCCCCCTGAGGGCGCTCCAAGAGACCCAGTACTTC	CASSLPPLRALQETQYF
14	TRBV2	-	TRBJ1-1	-	TGTGCCAGCAGTGGCCATTCGGGGAACACTGAAGCTTTCTTT	CASSGHSGNTEAFF
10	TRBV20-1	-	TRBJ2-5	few	TGCAGTGCCCCCCGGGAGACCCAGTACTTC	CSAPRETQYF
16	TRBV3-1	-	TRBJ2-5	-	TGTGCCAGCAGCCAGAGCCCAGGATCATACCAAGAGACCCAGTACTTC	CASSQSPGSYQETQYF
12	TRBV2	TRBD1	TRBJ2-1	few	TGTGCCACCCGACAGGGGGCGGATGAGCAGTTCTTC	CATRQGADEQFF
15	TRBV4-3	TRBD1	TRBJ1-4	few	TGCGCCAGCAGCCAAAGACAGGGGGAATACGAAAAACTGTTTTTT	CASSQRQGEYEKLFF
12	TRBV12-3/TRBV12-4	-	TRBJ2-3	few	TGTGCCAGCAGCCCTGGTGGAAATACGCAGTATTTT	CASSPGGNTQYF
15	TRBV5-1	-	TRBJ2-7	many	TGCGCCAGCAGCTTAACCGGGACACCTCAAGTGGAGCAGTACTTC	CASSLTGTPQVEQYF
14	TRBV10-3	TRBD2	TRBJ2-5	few	TGTGCCACCGGGACTAGCGGGGGGCAGGAGACCCAGTACTTC	CATGTSGGQETQYF
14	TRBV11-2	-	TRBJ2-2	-	TGTGCCAGCAGCGTCATACAGGGTAACGGGGAGCTGTTTTTT	CASSVIQGNGELFF
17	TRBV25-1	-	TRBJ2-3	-	TGTGCCAGCAGTGAATTCGTGACGGGGGCCCGCACAGATACGCAGTATTTT	CASSEFVTGARTDTQYF
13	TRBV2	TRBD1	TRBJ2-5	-	TGTGCCAGCAGAGGGACAGACCAAGAGACCCAGTACTTC	CASRGTDQETQYF
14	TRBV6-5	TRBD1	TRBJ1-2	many	TGTGCCAGCAGTCTGGGACAGACCTCCTATGGCTACACCTTC	CASSLGQTSYGYTF
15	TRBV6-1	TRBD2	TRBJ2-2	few	TGTGCCAGCAGTGAAGTTTCTAGCGGGGCCGGGGAGCTGTTTTTT	CASSEVSSGAGELFF
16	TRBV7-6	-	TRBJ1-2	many	TGTGCCAGCAGCCCATATCAGGGTTATGCATCCTATGGCTACACCTTC	CASSPYQGYASYGYTF
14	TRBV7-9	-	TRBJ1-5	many	TGTGCCAGCAGCTCCGCAGGTAGCAATCAGCCCCAGCATTTT	CASSSAGSNQPQHF
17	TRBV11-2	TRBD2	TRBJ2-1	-	TGTGCCAGCTGCTTAGACAGTAGCGGGGGGGCATACAATGAGCAGTTCTTC	CASCLDSSGGAYNEQFF
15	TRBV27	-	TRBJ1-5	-	TGTGCCAGCAGTTTATCCGCGAGTAGCAATCAGCCCCAGCATTTT	CASSLSASSNQPQHF
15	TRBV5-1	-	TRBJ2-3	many	TGCGCCAGCAGCACCCGGGACTCACGGGCAGATACGCAGTATTTT	CASSTRDSRADTQYF
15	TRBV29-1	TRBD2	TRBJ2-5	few	TGCAGCGTCGTTAGACTAGCGGGGGTTCAAGAGACCCAGTACTTC	CSVVRLAGVQETQYF
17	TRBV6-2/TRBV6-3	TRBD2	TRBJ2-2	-	TGTGCCAGCAGTTACACACGACTAGCGGGGAACACCGGGGAGCTGTTTTTT	CASSYTRLAGNTGELFF
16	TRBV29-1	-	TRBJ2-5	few	TGCAGCGCTACGGGGAACCGGGACACCATACAAGAGACCCAGTACTTC	CSATGNRDTIQETQYF
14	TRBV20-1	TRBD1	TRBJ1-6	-	TGCAGTGCTAGTTTCGACAGGGGGCTTTCACCCCTCCACTTT	CSASFDRGLSPLHF
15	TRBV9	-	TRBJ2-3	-	TGTGCCAGCAGCGTAGGAACGGCTAGCACAGATACGCAGTATTTT	CASSVGTASTDTQYF
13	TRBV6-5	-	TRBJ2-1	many	TGTGCCAGCAGCTATGGGGGTGTTAATGAGCAGTTCTTC	CASSYGGVNEQFF
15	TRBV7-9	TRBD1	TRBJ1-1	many	TGTGCCAGCAGCCCCGTACGGGACAGGGCAACTGAAGCTTTCTTT	CASSPVRDRATEAFF
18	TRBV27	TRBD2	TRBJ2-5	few	TGTGCCAGCAGTTTCCCTCGTGATAGCGGGGGAGAACAAGAGACCCAGTACTTC	CASSFPRDSGGEQETQYF
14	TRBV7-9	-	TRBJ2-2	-	TGTGCCAGCAGCTCTATCACGAACACCGGGGAGCTGTTTTTT	CASSSITNTGELFF
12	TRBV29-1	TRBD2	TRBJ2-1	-	TGCAGCGTCGGACTAGCCCTTAATGAGCAGTTCTTC	CSVGLALNEQFF
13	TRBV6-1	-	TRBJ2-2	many	TGTGCCAGCAGTGAAGCGCTGGTCGGGGAGCTGTTTTTT	CASSEALVGELFF
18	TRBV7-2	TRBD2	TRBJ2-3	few	TGTGCCAGCAGCTTTGTAGCGGGAACTTTCGGGAACACAGATACGCAGTATTTT	CASSFVAGTFGNTDTQYF
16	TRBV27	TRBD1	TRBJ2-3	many	TGTGCCAGCAGTCTCGGGACAGACTTAAGCACAGATACGCAGTATTTT	CASSLGTDLSTDTQYF
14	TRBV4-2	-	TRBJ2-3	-	TGTGCCAGCAGTTCGGGACGCTGGGTGGATACGCAGTATTTT	CASSSGRWVDTQYF
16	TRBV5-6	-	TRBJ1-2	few	TGTGCCAGCAGCTTGGAGGGACACCTAGCTAACTATGGCTACACCTTC	CASSLEGHLANYGYTF
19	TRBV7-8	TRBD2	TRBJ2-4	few	TGTGCCAGCAGCTTAGGCCCTAGCGGGGAATATAAGACCAAAAACATTCAGTACTTC	CASSLGPSGEYKTKNIQYF
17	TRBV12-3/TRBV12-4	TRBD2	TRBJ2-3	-	TGTGCCAGCCTATGGGGCGGGGGGCCCCCCCCGGCAGATACGCAGTATTTT	CASLWGGGPPPADTQYF
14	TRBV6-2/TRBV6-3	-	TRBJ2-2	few	TGTGCCAGCAGTTACTCAAGGGTCGCCGGGGAGCTGTTTTTT	CASSYSRVAGELFF
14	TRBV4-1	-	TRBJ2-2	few	TGCGCCAGCAGCCAAGAAAAAGGAACCGGGGAGCTGTTTTTT	CASSQEKGTGELFF
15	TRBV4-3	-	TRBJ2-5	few	TGCGCCAGCAGCCAAGATGTCTCCCCCTCCGAGACCCAGTACTTC	CASSQDVSPSETQYF
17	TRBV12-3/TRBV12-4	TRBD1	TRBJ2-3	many	TGTGCCAGCAGTACCCGGACAGGAAAGGTGGACACAGATACGCAGTATTTT	CASSTRTGKVDTDTQYF
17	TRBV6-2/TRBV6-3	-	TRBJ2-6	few	TGTGCCAGCAGTTTGTCGATTTGGGAGTCCGGGGCCAACGTCCTGACTTTC	CASSLSIWESGANVLTF
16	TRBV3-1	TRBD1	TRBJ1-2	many	TGTGCCAGCAGCACGACAGGGGCCGCAGCAAACTATGGCTACACCTTC	CASSTTGAAANYGYTF
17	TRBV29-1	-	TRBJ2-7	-	TGCAGCGTTGAAGAGGGTACGGCTAGAGGTATATCCTACGAGCAGTACTTC	CSVEEGTARGISYEQYF
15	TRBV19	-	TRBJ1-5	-	TGTGCCAGTAGGTCCCGTGAGGTCAGCAATCAGCCCCAGCATTTT	CASRSREVSNQPQHF
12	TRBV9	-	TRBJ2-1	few	TGTGCCAGCAGCTCCTCGCATGGTGAGCAGTTCTTC	CASSSSHGEQFF
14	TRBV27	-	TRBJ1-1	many	TGTGCCAGCAGTTTAGCAGGGTTGGACACTGAAGCTTTCTTT	CASSLAGLDTEAFF
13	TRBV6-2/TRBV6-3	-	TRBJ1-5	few	TGTGCCAGCAGCCCGGACTTCAATCAGCCCCAGCATTTT	CASSPDFNQPQHF
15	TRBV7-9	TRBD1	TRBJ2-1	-	TGTGCCAGCAGCTTACAGGGGGAGTCCTACAATGAGCAGTTCTTC	CASSLQGESYNEQFF
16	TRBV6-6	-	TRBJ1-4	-	TGTGCCAGCAGTGCCCCTTCCAGGGTCGGGGACGAAAAACTGTTTTTT	CASSAPSRVGDEKLFF
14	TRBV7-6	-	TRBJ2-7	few	TGTGCCAGCAGCTTAAATGTCCCCATCGACGAGCAGTACTTC	CASSLNVPIDEQYF
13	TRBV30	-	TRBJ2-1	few	TGTGCCTGGAGTTTAACAGGGAACAATGAGCAGTTCTTC	CAWSLTGNNEQFF
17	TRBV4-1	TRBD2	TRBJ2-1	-	TGCGCCAGCAGCCAACCTTTTAGCGGGGGGGCAAGCAATGAGCAGTTCTTC	CASSQPFSGGASNEQFF
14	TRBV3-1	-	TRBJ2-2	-	TGTGCCAGCAGCCACGTTTGGGGTCCCGGGGAGCTGTTTTTT	CASSHVWGPGELFF